The 9 T cell receptor beta chains below were found in one sample sequenced in a study of blood T cell repertoires in COVID-19. Produced via immunoSEQ multiplex PCR; TCRdb's table is partial and in-frame only. The sample lists approximately 200,000 clones; roughly 80% were seen once. What was sequenced was peripheral blood. These receptors were taken from a woman in her thirties with acute or convalescent COVID-19.

This clone has a single count. The V gene is TRBV5-8, the J gene TRBJ1-5; 7 bases are shared with TRBD1. This CDR3 has 15 residues. Germline loops: CDR1 SGHTS, CDR2 YDEGEE. Trimming cost V 3 bases and J 6 bases; bases outside gene matches: 9. The CDR3 bases are TGTGCCAGCAGCTCGGGACAGATGGGTGGTCAGCCCCAGCATTTT. Protein sequence: CASSSGQMGGQPQHF.

The V gene is TRBV7-9, the J gene TRBJ1-6; D is ambiguous. The germline V and J ends were trimmed by 1 base and 7 bases, with 11 bases remaining between them. Germline V gives CDR1 SEHNR, CDR2 FQNEAQ (reference sequence). CDR3 length: 15 amino acids. DNA for the CDR3: TGTGCCAGCAGCTTAGAGCCGGGATTGAATTCACCCCTCCACTTT. The encoded protein is CASSLEPGLNSPLHF.

V is TRBV7-3 and J is TRBJ2-1, with TRBD1 identical over 10 bases. This CDR3 contains 19 residues. In germline, CDR1 is SGHTA, CDR2 FQGTGA. J lost 10 bases, V lost 2 bases, and 20 bases had no gene match. The CDR3 DNA reads as TGTGCCAGCAGCTTATTATCAGTACCGGGACAGGGGCTTATGGGGGAGCAGTTCTTC. Translating it yields CASSLLSVPGQGLMGEQFF.

The CDR3 DNA follows: TGTGCCAGCACAGGGATTAACACTGAAGCTTTCTTT. This sequence encodes CASTGINTEAFF. The chain employs TRBV5-4 and TRBJ1-1; the D gene is possibly TRBD1 (5 bases). This CDR3 contains 12 residues. CDR1 SGHNT and CDR2 YYREEE come from the germline V gene (reference sequence). The germline V and J ends were trimmed by 6 bases and 2 bases, with 8 bases remaining between them.

This sequence joins TRBV9 and TRBJ2-7; maybe TRBD2 (6 bases). The germline V gene encodes CDR1 SGDLS and CDR2 YYNGEE. Trimming cost V 0 bases and J 0 bases, with 22 bases left between them. The CDR3 consists of 19 residues. CDR3 in amino acids: CASSVVRLGASVSSYEQYF. CDR3 coding DNA: TGTGCCAGCAGCGTAGTCCGTCTGGGTGCTAGCGTGAGCTCCTACGAGCAGTACTTC.

V and J are TRBV7-2 and TRBJ1-4; D gene unclear. The length of the CDR3 is 16 residues. Germline loops: CDR1 SGHTA, CDR2 FQGNSA. Trimming removed 0 bases at V and 5 bases at J, with 13 bases between. Here the CDR3 reads CASSLAHEAINEKLFF. The CDR3 coding sequence is TGTGCCAGCAGCTTAGCGCATGAGGCGATAAATGAAAAACTGTTTTTT. The full variable domain, with the rest looked up from reference TRBV7-2 and TRBJ1-4, is GAGVSQSPSNKVTEKGKDVELRCDPISGHTALYWYRQSLGQGLEFLIYFQGNSAPDKSGLPSDRFSAERTGGSVSTLTIQRTQQEDSAVYLCASSLAHEAINEKLFFGSGTQLSVL.

This clone was observed once. V and J are TRBV4-1 and TRBJ2-7; TRBD2 matches at 7 bases. CDR3 size: 16 residues. The germline gives CDR1 MGHRA, CDR2 YSYEKL. After removal of 1 base from V and 3 bases from J, the junction contained 9 bases not matched to a gene. This CDR3 is CASSQVPAGLLYEQYF. The DNA of the CDR3 is TGCGCCAGCAGCCAAGTCCCAGCGGGATTACTCTACGAGCAGTACTTC.

This chain joins TRBV28 and TRBJ2-7, with D perhaps TRBD2 (5 bases). Trimming removed 5 bases at V and 1 base at J, with 18 bases between. The CDR3 is 16 residues long. The germline V gene has CDR1 MDHEN and CDR2 SYDVKM. The chain's CDR3 is CASSNSDGFPSYEQYF. DNA of the CDR3: TGTGCCAGCAGTAATAGCGACGGGTTCCCGTCCTACGAGCAGTACTTC. The complete variable domain, with remaining parts taken from reference TRBV28 and TRBJ2-7, reads DVKVTQSSRYLVKRTGEKVFLECVQDMDHENMFWYRQDPGLGLRLIYFSYDVKMKEKGDIPEGYSVSREKKERFSLILESASTNQTSMYLCASSNSDGFPSYEQYFGPGTRLTVT.

This sequence joins TRBV15 and TRBJ1-5; 7 bases fit TRBD1. Germline-derived CDR1 and CDR2 are LNHNV and YYDKDF (reference sequence). Trimming took 0 bases from V and 5 from J; bases not matched to a gene: 4. The CDR3 extends over 15 amino acids. For the CDR3, the DNA is TGTGCCACCAGCAGAGATCCCAGGGGGGATCAGCCCCAGCATTTT. Amino acids: CATSRDPRGDQPQHF.